This TCR beta chain was recorded in a study of T-cell memory formation after mild COVID-19. Study information: TCR clusters showed largely donor specificity.

A 5'RACE reaction primed in the constant segment made cDNA libraries of TCR alpha and TCR beta, and these carried sample barcodes and UMIs. One entry per CDR3 protein, called by TCRdb with MiXCR from the 5' RACE reads. The sample yields 250,000 to 300,000 distinct CDR3 sequences, 16% seen once. Deletions cut 0 bases from V and 4 bases from J, with 15 bases between. Per germline, CDR1 SQVTM and CDR2 ANQGSEA. The CDR3 loop spans 15 amino acids. To note about this clonotype: The antigen remains undetermined.

General study results and limits: For contracting clones, CD4+ ones sat mainly in CM and EM, CD8+ in EMRA. Confirmation of SARS-CoV-2 specificity was lacking for second-wave clones peaking day 37.

The receptor was derived from a man aged 18 to 30 who had mild COVID-19 (a few samples of this study predate the infection). Cell type and time point are not known. This rearrangement joins TRBV29-1 to TRBJ1-2; weak D call: TRBD1 (5 bases). The source material was PBMCs or a T cell subset sorted from them (not recorded which). The chain's CDR3 is CSVEDPRPGGYGYTF. DNA for the CDR3: TGCAGCGTTGAAGATCCCCGTCCGGGGGGCTATGGCTACACCTTC.